A selection of T cell receptor beta chains follows, all from one sample in a study of T cell changes during pregnancy in multiple sclerosis. Sequencing used immunoSEQ multiplex PCR; TCRdb keeps in-frame clones, though not all of them. The repertoire holds roughly 80,000 clones, with 93% as singletons. Sequencing was performed on peripheral blood, taken in the second trimester of pregnancy. Source of these receptors: a female donor with multiple sclerosis, enrolled in a pregnancy study. The CDR3 runs from the conserved cysteine through the conserved F or W.

j_call v_call cdr3_aa
TRBJ2-1 TRBV9 CASSSWTSGGPPYNEQFF
TRBJ1-1 TRBV29-1 CSVDEATTEAFF
TRBJ2-3 TRBV6-1 CASSEAGQTTQYF
TRBJ2-1 TRBV29-1 CSGQVGTSSYNEQFF
TRBJ1-1 TRBV7-3 CASSLNGLLHTEAFF
TRBJ2-6 TRBV9 CASSVDVAGGISGANVLTF
TRBJ1-3 TRBV28 CASSFPGRRGNTIYF
TRBJ2-7 TRBV5-6 CASSPSPSREIYEQYF
TRBJ2-7 TRBV18 CASSPVRGLAEQYF
TRBJ1-1 TRBV28 CASSLRGMNTEAFF
TRBJ2-2 TRBV19 CASSIKGLAGGNTGELFF
TRBJ2-3 TRBV5-1 CASSLLGGQGDSSDTQYF
TRBJ1-2 TRBV5-4 CASSYRVGLGHGYTF
TRBJ2-2 TRBV5-4 CASSSRDTGELFF
TRBJ2-1 TRBV7-3 CASSPGTPNEQFF
TRBJ2-7 TRBV19 CASSTAGGSPTYEQYF
TRBJ2-7 TRBV4-1 CASSQEGQGVREQYF
TRBJ2-3 TRBV6-1 CASSEAGPSGFPLNTQYF
TRBJ2-3 TRBV7-9 CASSPNRAPTQYF
TRBJ1-5 TRBV5-1 CASSPGWGRGPNQPQHF
TRBJ1-2 TRBV19 CAVAWTGGTYTF
TRBJ1-6 TRBV7-9 CASSSRSGQGTSPLHF
TRBJ2-7 TRBV2 CASSEKIAYEQYF
TRBJ2-1 TRBV5-5 CASSGTGYNEQFF
TRBJ2-2 TRBV30 CAWGLAGWTGELFF
TRBJ1-3 TRBV14 CASSPGGASGNTIYF
TRBJ2-7 TRBV5-6 CASRGRVGGYEQYF
TRBJ1-4 TRBV30 CAWSKGQGSEKLFF
TRBJ2-7 TRBV13 CASSPIGAENYEQYF
TRBJ1-2 TRBV6-5 CASSYRGQDYGYTF
TRBJ2-1 TRBV4-1 CASSPSGAIDLGSYNEQFF
TRBJ2-1 TRBV9 CASSVGGRVRAFEQFF
TRBJ2-7 TRBV6-5 CASSYSYRGEYEQYF
TRBJ1-3 TRBV10-1 CASGRGNTIYF
TRBJ1-5 TRBV27 CASSWGSGQPQHF
TRBJ1-2 TRBV6-5 CASGWDRLGGYTF
TRBJ1-3 TRBV9 CASSVGGTSKAGNTIYF
TRBJ2-2 TRBV5-1 CASSGAGLAGTNTGELFF
TRBJ1-2 TRBV5-1 CASGRTGGGYTF
TRBJ2-1 TRBV27 CACAAGFYNEQFF
TRBJ2-2 TRBV9 CASSAGQGKIWELFF
TRBJ2-7 TRBV19 CASGTSGVHEQYF
TRBJ1-1 TRBV11-2 CASSSGQGAVGAFF
TRBJ1-4 TRBV5-4 CASSLQGADEKLFF
TRBJ1-4 TRBV9 CASSGTLEKLFF
TRBJ2-6 TRBV10-3 CAISERHTGAGANVLTF
TRBJ1-3 TRBV18 CASSPREVSLSGNTIYF
TRBJ2-3 TRBV5-1 CASRDTSGGDTQYF
TRBJ2-3 TRBV2 CASSGQYTDTQYF